The source of this TCR beta chain is a study of cytomegalovirus exposure and HLA in healthy donors. The CDR3 has 14 amino acids. CDR1 MDHEN and CDR2 SYDVKM come from the germline V gene. Worth noting for this clone: As yet, its antigen is unknown. The junction departs from germline at one end; a sequencing error may be responsible.

This PCR relied on a set of 60 Vbeta primers and 13 Jbeta primers. TCRdb keeps only in-frame clones here, not all; method: immunoSEQ multiplex PCR. This sample carries over 85,000 clones, around 64% of them seen once, and the ten largest clones take roughly 2%. Study-level results: Earlier analysis found most TCR beta V segments productive about 87% or about 30% of the time. Both high specificity and high sensitivity reportedly marked the classifier's diagnosis of cytomegalovirus status.

The receptor's source is a man younger than 45 in good health and CMV-seronegative. The chain couples TRBV28 to TRBJ2-1; 11 nucleotides align to TRBD2. Sequencing was performed on PBMCs. The chain's CDR3 is CAGSVAGGNNEQFF. In DNA form, the CDR3 reads TGTGCCGGCAGTGTAGCGGGAGGGAACAATGAGCAGTTCTTC.